This T cell receptor beta chain was captured by sequencing in a study of T cell responses to AZD1222 COVID-19 vaccine. The germline V and J ends were trimmed by 7 bases and 2 bases, with 19 bases remaining between them. Looked up from germline, CDR1 is MNHEY and CDR2 is SMNVEV (reference sequence). The CDR3 runs 16 residues. Here immunoSEQ multiplex PCR was the method, and the copy in TCRdb shows in-frame clones only, minus some. The sample gives about 150,000 clones, 90% of which show up once; about 1.6% is in the top ten. In regard to this clone: Its antigen remains unidentified.

Points from the study as a whole: When two AZD1222 doses had been given, Spike-specific TCR breadth and depth rose. Donors skewed white British and female; clonal diversity was possibly underestimated.

This chain uses TRBV27 with TRBJ2-3; D is unresolved. Sequenced material: peripheral blood, taken 28 days after the second AZD1222 dose. This sequence originates from an adult who received the AZD1222 COVID-19 vaccine. The CDR3 coding sequence is TGTGCCAGCACGAGTTACCTAACTACACACACAGATACGCAGTATTTT. It is translated as CASTSYLTTHTDTQYF.